This T cell receptor beta chain stems from a study of T cells in Graves' hyperthyroidism and ophthalmopathy. Amplified TCR beta CDR3 regions derived from RNA transcripts. With the HTBI primer set, the TCR CDR3 went through a first round of RT-PCR. MiXCR, applied by TCRdb to the multiplex PCR reads, yields one record per CDR3 protein. Seen here are about 510,000 distinct CDR3 sequences, 46% observed once, and the top ten hold around two fifths. This clonotype was picked up a small number of times. This CDR3 is 14 amino acids long. CDR1 and CDR2 (germline): DFQATT, SNEGSKA (reference sequence). V was shortened by 6 bases and J by 6 bases, with 20 bases between the two germline ends.

Specimen: peripheral blood or thyroid tissue (not recorded which). This TCR derives from an adult woman with Graves' disease, either hyperthyroidism or ophthalmopathy (not recorded which). The rearrangement uses TRBV20-1 and TRBJ1-2, with D maybe TRBD1 (5 bases). CDR3 region: CSAVGTSGNDGYTF. The CDR3 DNA reads TGCAGTGCCGTGGGGACTAGCGGGAACGATGGCTACACCTTC.